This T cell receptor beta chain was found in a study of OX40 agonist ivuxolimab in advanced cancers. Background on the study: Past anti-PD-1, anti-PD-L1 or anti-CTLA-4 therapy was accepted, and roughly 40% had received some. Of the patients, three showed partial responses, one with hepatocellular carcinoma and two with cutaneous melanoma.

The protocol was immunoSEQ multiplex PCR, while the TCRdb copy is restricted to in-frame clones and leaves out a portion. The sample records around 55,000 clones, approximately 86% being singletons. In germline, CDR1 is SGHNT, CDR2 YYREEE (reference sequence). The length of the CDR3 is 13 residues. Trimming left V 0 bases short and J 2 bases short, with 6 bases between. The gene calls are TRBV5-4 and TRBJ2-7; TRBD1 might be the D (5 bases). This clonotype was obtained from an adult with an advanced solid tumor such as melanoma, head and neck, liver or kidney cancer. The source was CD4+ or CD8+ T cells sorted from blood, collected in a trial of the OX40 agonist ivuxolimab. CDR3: CASSLDRTYEQYF. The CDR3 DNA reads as TGTGCCAGCAGCTTGGACAGGACCTACGAGCAGTACTTC.